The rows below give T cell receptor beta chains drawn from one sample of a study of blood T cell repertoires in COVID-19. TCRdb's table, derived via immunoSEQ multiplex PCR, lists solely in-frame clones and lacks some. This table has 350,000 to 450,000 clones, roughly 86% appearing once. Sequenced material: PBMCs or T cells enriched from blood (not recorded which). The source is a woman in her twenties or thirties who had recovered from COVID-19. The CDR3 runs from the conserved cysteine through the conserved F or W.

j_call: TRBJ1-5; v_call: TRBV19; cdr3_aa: CASSPVGQGAQPQHF
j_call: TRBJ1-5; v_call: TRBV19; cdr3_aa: CASSTHPGQSNQPQHF
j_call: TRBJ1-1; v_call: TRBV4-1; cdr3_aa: CASSHSQGLNTEAFF
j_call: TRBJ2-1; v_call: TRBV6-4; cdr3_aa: CASSRTGNNEQFF
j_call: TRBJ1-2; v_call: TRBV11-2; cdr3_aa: CASSPLSGGYGYTF
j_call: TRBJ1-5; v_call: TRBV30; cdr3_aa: CAWSSLGTAQPQHF
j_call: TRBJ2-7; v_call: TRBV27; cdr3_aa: CASSRQGPYEQYF
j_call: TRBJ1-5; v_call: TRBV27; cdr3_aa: CASGWASNQPQHF
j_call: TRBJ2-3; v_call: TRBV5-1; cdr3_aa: CASSDSLLGGTDTQYF
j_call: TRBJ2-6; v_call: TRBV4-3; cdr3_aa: CASSQDSSGANVLTF
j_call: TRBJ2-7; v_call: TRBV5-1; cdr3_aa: CASSLDRSPFYEQYF
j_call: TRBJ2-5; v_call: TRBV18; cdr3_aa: CASSPTAGTSVETQYF
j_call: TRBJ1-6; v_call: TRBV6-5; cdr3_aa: CASRMGTDNSPLHF
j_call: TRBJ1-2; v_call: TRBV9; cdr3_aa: CASSSTSDSYYGYTF
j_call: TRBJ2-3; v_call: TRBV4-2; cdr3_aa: CASSQDHSGGLIDTQYF